This paragraph reports one T cell receptor beta chain. There are 15 residues in the CDR3. In germline, CDR1 is SGDLS, CDR2 YYNGEE. This entry is derived from a study of T cells expressing NK-cell markers. TCRdb reprocessed the 5' RACE reads, keeping one entry per CDR3 protein, no DNA. Recorded for this sample: about 150,000 distinct CDR3 sequences. The specimen sequenced was blood T cells: a sorted CD56 or NKG2C T cell subset, CD4+ or CD8+ T cells, or bulk PBMC T cells (not recorded which). The receptor comes from a woman aged 50 to 65 in good health. The V and J genes are TRBV9 and TRBJ1-2. CDR3 sequence: CASSVARYPNYGYTF.